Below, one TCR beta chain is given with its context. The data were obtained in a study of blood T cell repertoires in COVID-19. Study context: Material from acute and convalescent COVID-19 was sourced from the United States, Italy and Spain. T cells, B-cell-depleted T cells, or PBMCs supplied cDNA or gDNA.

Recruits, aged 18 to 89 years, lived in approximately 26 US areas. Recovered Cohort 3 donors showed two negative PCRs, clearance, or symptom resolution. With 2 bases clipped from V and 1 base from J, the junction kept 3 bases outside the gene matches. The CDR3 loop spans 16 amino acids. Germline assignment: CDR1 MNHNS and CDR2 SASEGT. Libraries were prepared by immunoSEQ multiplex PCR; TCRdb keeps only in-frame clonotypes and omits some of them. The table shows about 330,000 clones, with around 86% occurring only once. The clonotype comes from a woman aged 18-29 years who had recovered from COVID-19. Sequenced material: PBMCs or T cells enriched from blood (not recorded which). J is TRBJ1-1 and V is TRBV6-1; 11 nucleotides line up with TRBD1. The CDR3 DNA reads TGTGCCAGCAGTGAACGGGACAGGGGGAGGAACACTGAAGCTTTCTTT. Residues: CASSERDRGRNTEAFF.